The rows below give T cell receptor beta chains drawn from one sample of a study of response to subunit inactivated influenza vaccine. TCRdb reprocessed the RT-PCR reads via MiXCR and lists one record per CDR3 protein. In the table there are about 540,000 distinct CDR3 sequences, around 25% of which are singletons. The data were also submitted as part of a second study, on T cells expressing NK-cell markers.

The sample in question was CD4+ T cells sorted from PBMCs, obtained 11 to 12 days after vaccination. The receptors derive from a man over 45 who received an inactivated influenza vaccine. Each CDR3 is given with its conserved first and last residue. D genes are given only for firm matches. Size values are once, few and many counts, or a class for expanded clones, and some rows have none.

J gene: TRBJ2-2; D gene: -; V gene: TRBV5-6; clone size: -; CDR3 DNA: TGTGCCAGCAGGTCGACAGGGAGGTCAGCCGGGGAGCTGTTTTTT; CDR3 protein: CASRSTGRSAGELFF
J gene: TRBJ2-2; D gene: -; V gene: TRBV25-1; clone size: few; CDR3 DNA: TGTGCCAGCAGTGCCTACCAGGCGCACACCGGGGAGCTGTTTTTT; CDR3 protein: CASSAYQAHTGELFF
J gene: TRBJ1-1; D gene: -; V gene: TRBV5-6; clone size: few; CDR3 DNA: TGTGCCAGCAGCTTGGTGGGGCTATCCGCAGCTGAAGCTTTCTTT; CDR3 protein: CASSLVGLSAAEAFF
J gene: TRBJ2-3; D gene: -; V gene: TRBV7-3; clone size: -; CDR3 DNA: TGTGCCAGCAGCCCCACTAGTTCTTCAGATACGCAGTATTTT; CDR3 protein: CASSPTSSSDTQYF
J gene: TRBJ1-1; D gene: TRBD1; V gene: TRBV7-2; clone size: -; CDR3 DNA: TGTGCCAGCAGCCCGAGGGCACAGGGGTGGGAAGCTTTCTTT; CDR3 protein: CASSPRAQGWEAFF
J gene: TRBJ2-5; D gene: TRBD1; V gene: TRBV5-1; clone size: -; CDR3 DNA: TGCGCCAGCAGACAGACAGGGGGCAGAGAAGAGACCCAGTACTTC; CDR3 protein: CASRQTGGREETQYF
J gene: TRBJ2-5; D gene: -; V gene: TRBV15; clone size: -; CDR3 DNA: TGTGCCACCAGCGGCCTACAGGAATCAAAAGAGACCCAGTACTTC; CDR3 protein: CATSGLQESKETQYF
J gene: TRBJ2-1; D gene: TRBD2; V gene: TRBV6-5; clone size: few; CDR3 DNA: TGTGCCAGCAGATTACTAGCGGGAGAGAGTTCCTACAATGAGCAGTTCTTC; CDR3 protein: CASRLLAGESSYNEQFF
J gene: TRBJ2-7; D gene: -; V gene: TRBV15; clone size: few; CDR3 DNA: TGTGCCACCAGCAGAGATCGCGTGGTAGGGGGCGAGCAGTACTTC; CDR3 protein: CATSRDRVVGGEQYF
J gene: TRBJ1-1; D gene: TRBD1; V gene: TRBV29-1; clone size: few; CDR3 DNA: TGCAGCGCAGCGGACAGGGGCGGAACTGAAGCTTTCTTT; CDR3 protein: CSAADRGGTEAFF
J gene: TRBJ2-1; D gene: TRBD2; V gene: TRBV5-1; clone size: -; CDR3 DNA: TGCGCCAGCAGCTTGGGGCTAGCGGGACGTTTCAATGAGCAGTTCTTC; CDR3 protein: CASSLGLAGRFNEQFF
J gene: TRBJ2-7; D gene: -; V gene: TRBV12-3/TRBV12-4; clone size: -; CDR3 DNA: TGTGCCAGCAGTTTAGAGGAGACGAGCTCCTACGAGCAGTACTTC; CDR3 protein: CASSLEETSSYEQYF
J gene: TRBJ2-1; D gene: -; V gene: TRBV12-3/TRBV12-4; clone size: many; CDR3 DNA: TGTGCCAGCAGTTTAGCGACGATTGGCGGGATAGAGCAGTTCTTC; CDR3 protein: CASSLATIGGIEQFF
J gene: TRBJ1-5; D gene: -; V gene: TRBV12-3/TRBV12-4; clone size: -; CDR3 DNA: TGTGCCAGCAGTTTGAGTTGGACTAGCAATCAGCCCCAGCATTTT; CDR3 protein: CASSLSWTSNQPQHF
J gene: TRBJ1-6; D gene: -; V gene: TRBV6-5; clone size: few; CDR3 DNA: TGTGCCAGCAGTTACAGGGAATGGTACTATAATTCACCCCTCCACTTT; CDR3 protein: CASSYREWYYNSPLHF
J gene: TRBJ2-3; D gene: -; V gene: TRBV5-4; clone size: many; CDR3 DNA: TGTGCCAGCAGCACGACCTGGGATACGCAGTATTTT; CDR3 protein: CASSTTWDTQYF
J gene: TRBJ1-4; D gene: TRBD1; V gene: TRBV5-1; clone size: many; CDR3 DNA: TGCGCCAGCAGCTCCGGGCCGGGACAGGGGAATGAAAAACTGTTTTTT; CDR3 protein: CASSSGPGQGNEKLFF